Shown below are 6 T cell receptor beta chains from a single sample sequenced in a study of blood T cell repertoires in COVID-19. Repertoires were generated with immunoSEQ multiplex PCR, while TCRdb's copy carries only in-frame clones and drops some. Here the sample spans roughly 500,000 clones, 75% to 90% being singletons. What was sequenced was PBMCs or T cells enriched from blood (not recorded which). These receptors were taken from a woman aged 60-75 years who had recovered from COVID-19.

The chain uses TRBV6-8 and TRBJ1-4; 8 bases map to TRBD1. The CDR3 sequence is 12 residues long. Trimming removed 7 bases from V and 13 bases from J; junction bases left unmatched: 8. The germline CDR1 and CDR2 sequences are MNHGY and SAAAGT. The CDR3 sequence is CASISHTGGLFF. DNA of the CDR3: TGTGCCAGCATCTCCCATACAGGGGGACTGTTTTTT.

This chain connects TRBV7-2 to TRBJ1-6; D uncertain. Between the trimmed V and J ends, which lost 2 bases and 6 bases, there was a span of 5 bases. Looked up from germline, CDR1 is SGHTA and CDR2 is FQGNSA. The CDR3 runs 13 residues. CDR3 sequence: CASSLFLNSPLHF. The DNA of the CDR3 is TGTGCCAGCAGCTTATTTCTTAATTCACCCCTCCACTTT.

The chain employs TRBV3-1 (or the pseudogene TRBV3-2) and TRBJ1-2; D perhaps matches TRBD1 (6 bases). V lost 4 bases, J lost 6 bases, and 18 bases lay in between. CDR1 is LGHDT, CDR2 YNNKEL, per germline (reference sequence). The CDR3 covers 15 residues. DNA for the CDR3: TGTGCCAGCAGCCGTACTGATATACAGGGTAATGGCTACACCTTC. Its translation is CASSRTDIQGNGYTF.

The chain joins TRBV27 to TRBJ1-5, with TRBD1 matching 9 bases. Germline-derived CDR1 and CDR2 are MNHEY and SMNVEV (reference sequence). V gave up 5 bases and J gave up 5 bases; unmatched junction bases: 16. The CDR3 is 18 residues long. CDR3 in DNA: TGTGCCAGCAGTCCCCGGGACAGGGCCAACAGAGGGGATCAGCCCCAGCATTTT. Translation: CASSPRDRANRGDQPQHF.

This clone is a singleton in its sample. The chain has TRBV27 and TRBJ1-5; D may be TRBD1 (6 bases). The CDR3 runs to 13 residues. Trimming took 1 base from V and 5 from J, leaving 6 bases between them. CDR1 and CDR2 from the germline V gene are MNHEY and SMNVEV (reference sequence). The CDR3 sequence: CASSLWTDQPQHF. CDR3 sequence (DNA): TGTGCCAGCAGTTTATGGACAGATCAGCCCCAGCATTTT.

The chain combines TRBV5-1 with TRBJ2-2, with 9 bases fitting TRBD1. The junction had 7 bases not matched to a gene; V was cut back by 7 bases and J by 6 bases. The CDR3 has 14 residues. Germline V CDR1 and CDR2: SGHRS, YFSETQ. CDR3 coding DNA: TGCGCCAGCTCGGGACAGGGAGTAGCCGGGGAGCTGTTTTTT. Residues: CASSGQGVAGELFF.